The next 15 T cell receptor beta chains were all read from a single sample in a study of cytomegalovirus exposure and HLA in healthy donors. Amplification used 60 Vbeta primers and 13 Jbeta primers. TCRdb keeps only in-frame clones here, not all; method: immunoSEQ multiplex PCR. The sample has approximately 150,000 clones, just over 75% seen once. Sequencing was performed on PBMCs. Every receptor here comes from a woman aged 25-40 years in good health and CMV-seropositive.

This chain uses TRBV9 with TRBJ1-5; D unresolved. Trimming pared 4 bases from V and 0 bases from J, leaving 14 bases between. Per germline, CDR1 SGDLS and CDR2 YYNGEE. This CDR3 is built from 16 residues. The CDR3 nucleotides are TGTGCCAGCAGCTCCGGGAACCCTGATAGCAATCAGCCCCAGCATTTT. Its protein is CASSSGNPDSNQPQHF.

This chain connects TRBV7-9 to TRBJ2-7, with a weak D call TRBD1 (6 bases). Looked up from germline, CDR1 is SEHNR and CDR2 is FQNEAQ (reference sequence). This CDR3 has 16 residues. Trimming pared 2 bases from V and 3 bases from J, leaving 17 bases between. DNA for the CDR3: TGTGCCAGCAGCTTATCGGGTGGTATACAGGGCTACGAGCAGTACTTC. As protein: CASSLSGGIQGYEQYF.

The chain carries TRBV19 and TRBJ1-2; a possible D gene is TRBD1 (6 bases). The CDR3 is 14 amino acids. V was clipped by 4 bases and J by 1 base, with 10 bases between them. CDR1 is LNHDA and CDR2 is SQIVND in the germline V gene (reference sequence). CDR3: CASSTLDSNYGYTF. CDR3 bases: TGTGCCAGTAGTACCCTGGACAGTAACTATGGCTACACCTTC.

This clone occurred once. The J gene is TRBJ1-2, the V gene TRBV29-1; TRBD1 aligns across 8 bases. V trimming: 7 bases; J trimming: 6 bases; junction bases outside the gene matches: 7. CDR3 length equals 12 residues. Germline values: CDR1 SQVTM, CDR2 ANQGSEA. The CDR3 protein is CSASRDRHGYTF. Here the CDR3 DNA reads TGCAGCGCGTCCCGGGACAGGCATGGCTACACCTTC.

This sequence joins TRBV28 and TRBJ2-1; 10 positions match TRBD1. The CDR3 length is 16 residues. Germline CDR1 reads MDHEN; CDR2 reads SYDVKM. V shed 5 bases, J shed 3 bases, and the junction held 7 bases outside the gene matches. Written as DNA, the CDR3 is TGTGCCAGCAGTGAACCGGGACAGGGGATCTACAATGAGCAGTTCTTC. Residues: CASSEPGQGIYNEQFF.

The chain is built from TRBV9 and TRBJ2-2; TRBD2 matches 8 bases. This CDR3 is built from 15 residues. Looked up from germline, CDR1 is SGDLS and CDR2 is YYNGEE. V shed 4 bases, J shed 5 bases, and the junction held 7 bases outside the gene matches. The CDR3 protein is CASSPLSGSTGELFF. The CDR3 DNA is TGTGCCAGCAGCCCCCTGAGCGGGAGTACCGGGGAGCTGTTTTTT. The full variable domain, its missing parts supplied by reference TRBV9 and TRBJ2-2, is DSGVTQTPKHLITATGQRVTLRCSPRSGDLSVYWYQQSLDQGLQFLIQYYNGEERAKGNILERFSAQQFPDLHSELNLSSLELGDSALYFCASSPLSGSTGELFFGEGSRLTVL.

The rearrangement links TRBV7-2 to TRBJ2-2; 10 nucleotides line up with TRBD2. Germline lookup yields CDR1 SGHTA and CDR2 FQGNSA. With 1 base clipped from V and 4 bases from J, the junction kept 3 bases outside the gene matches. The CDR3 is 16 residues long. In DNA, the CDR3 is TGTGCCAGCAGCTTAGTAGCGGGAGGTGGCACCGGGGAGCTGTTTTTT. It yields the protein CASSLVAGGGTGELFF. Full variable domain (rest looked up from reference TRBV7-2 and TRBJ2-2): GAGVSQSPSNKVTEKGKDVELRCDPISGHTALYWYRQSLGQGLEFLIYFQGNSAPDKSGLPSDRFSAERTGGSVSTLTIQRTQQEDSAVYLCASSLVAGGGTGELFFGEGSRLTVL.

This chain joins TRBV6-5 and TRBJ2-1; 7 bases fit TRBD2. Per germline, CDR1 MNHEY and CDR2 SVGAGI. Trimming removed 7 bases from V and 7 bases from J; junction bases left unmatched: 10. The CDR3 is made up of 14 amino acids. The CDR3 region is CASTLGEGRNEQFF. For the CDR3, the DNA is TGTGCCAGCACCCTAGGGGAGGGGAGAAATGAGCAGTTCTTC.

The chain carries TRBV28 and TRBJ2-7; D unclear. Germline-derived CDR1 and CDR2 are MDHEN and SYDVKM. This CDR3 has 12 residues. V was shortened by 3 bases and J by 5 bases, with 8 bases between the two germline ends. The CDR3 region has the DNA TGTGCCAGCAGTTTGAGGCCGCACGAGCAGTACTTC. It codes for CASSLRPHEQYF.

The chain joins TRBV19 to TRBJ2-1; D may be TRBD2 (6 bases). Trimming removed 9 bases from V and 6 bases from J, with 18 bases in between. Germline values: CDR1 LNHDA, CDR2 SQIVND (reference sequence). The CDR3 totals 14 residues. The CDR3 protein is CASHAGIGPNEQFF. CDR3 sequence (DNA): TGTGCCAGCCACGCGGGGATAGGCCCCAATGAGCAGTTCTTC.

This chain links TRBV4-1 with TRBJ2-5; D is possibly TRBD2 (5 bases). The CDR3 consists of 14 residues. Trimming stripped 4 bases from V and 2 bases from J, with 11 bases between. Looked up from germline, CDR1 is MGHRA and CDR2 is YSYEKL. Here the CDR3 reads CASSRRGAQETQYF. For the CDR3, the DNA is TGCGCCAGCAGCCGTCGGGGAGCACAAGAGACCCAGTACTTC.

The genes are TRBV28 and TRBJ1-5; 7 bases are shared with TRBD1. Losses at the gene ends were 4 bases for V and 4 bases for J; bases not matched to a gene: 7. Per the germline V gene, CDR1 is MDHEN and CDR2 is SYDVKM. The CDR3 length is 15 residues. The CDR3 loop is CASSSPGQYNQPQHF. The DNA of the CDR3 is TGTGCCAGCAGTTCACCGGGACAGTATAATCAGCCCCAGCATTTT.

The gene calls are TRBV6-1 and TRBJ2-1; TRBD2 aligns across 12 bases. The CDR3 is made up of 17 amino acids. Germline V gives CDR1 MNHNS, CDR2 SASEGT. J was trimmed by 8 bases and V by 1 base; bases with no gene match: 9. CDR3: CASSEGLAGGLWYEQFF. In DNA form, the CDR3 reads TGTGCCAGCAGTGAAGGCCTAGCGGGAGGGCTGTGGTATGAGCAGTTCTTC.

The CDR3 DNA reads as TGTGCCAGCTCACGTAACAGGGGCACCTCTGGAAACACCATATATTTT. Amino acid sequence: CASSRNRGTSGNTIYF. The gene calls are TRBV18 and TRBJ1-3, with 7 bases that match TRBD1. The V gene end was trimmed by 4 bases and the J gene end by 0 bases; junction bases not matched to a gene: 6. CDR1 is KGHSH and CDR2 is LQKENI in the germline V gene. The CDR3 has 16 amino acids.

The chain links TRBV7-9 to TRBJ2-4; 9 bases line up with TRBD1. The trim removed 5 bases at V and 4 bases at J, leaving 6 bases unmatched. Germline CDR1 and CDR2: SEHNR and FQNEAQ (reference sequence). This CDR3 contains 15 residues. CDR3 nucleotides: TGTGCCAGCAGCGCAGGACAGGGGTGGAAAAACATTCAGTACTTC. Protein: CASSAGQGWKNIQYF.